This T cell receptor (beta chain) was obtained from a study of breast tumors, draining lymph nodes, adjacent tissues. This clonotype was seen ten or more times. Samples came from axillary lymph nodes draining the breast cancer. V shed 5 bases and J 4 bases; nucleotides not matched to a gene: 7. The CDR3 extends over 16 amino acids. CDR1 is SGHTA, CDR2 FQGNSA, per germline. TCRdb used MiXCR to reprocess the multiplex PCR reads, holding one entry per CDR3 protein. The sample contains some 97,000 distinct CDR3 sequences, 21% of which appear only once. Sequencing input: axillary lymph node tissue. This chain joins TRBV7-2 and TRBJ2-5; the match to TRBD2 covers 13 bases. This receptor was taken from a female donor with breast cancer. Some clones in this sample may be carry-over from other donors' samples. The CDR3 sequence is CASSPGLAGWGETQYF. The DNA for the CDR3 is TGTGCCAGCAGCCCGGGACTAGCGGGATGGGGAGAGACCCAGTACTTC.